The sequence of this T cell receptor (beta chain) was determined in a study of intratumoral heterogeneity in liver cancer. Notes on the research overall: Across the full roughly 14-patient cohort, most patients were male and the median age was around 65 years. To investigate intratumor heterogeneity, the study integrated RNA-seq, DNA sequencing, TCR-seq and SNP array data drawn from multiple regions of hepatocellular carcinoma specimens. Of the roughly 73 multiregional samples collected from around 15 HCC patients in the overall cohort, 51 were tumoral regions and some 20 were adjacent nontumoral regions.

Using the immunoSEQ assay, the TCR beta chain CDR3 regions were sequenced from genomic DNA. Rearranged VDJ segments were amplified with primers annealing to V and J segments. The authors' analysis ran thus. The ImmunoSeq Analyzer software was used to compute clonality and richness metrics. To find clones with differing abundance between regions, Fisher's exact test was applied together with a beta-binomial method for extra stringency. TCRdb retrieved this table from immuneACCESS and kept in-frame rearrangements only. Not all clones are present; in checked studies, unresolved V genes account for under half, and no reason is known for the remainder. The V and J calls and clone size were taken over from that table, and D and trimming were inferred from the DNA. For this sample there are 21,000 or so clones; around 78% appear just once. The ten largest clones represent about a sixth of the sample. What the authors observed across the whole study: A relatively low patient number and under-sampled tumor-infiltrating lymphocyte representation were acknowledged by the authors as limitations.

Every patient had early-stage hepatocellular carcinoma and went to surgical resection without receiving any prior therapy. Sampled areas lacked macroscopic evidence of necrosis or hemorrhage. In two patients, TCR sequencing (ImmunoSeq) was performed on multiple regions. Frozen resection tissue samples were collected at least 1 cm apart from each other. Samples labelled N came from nontumoral liver tissue adjacent to the tumor. Genomic DNA was extracted from bulk tissue using the DNeasy blood and tissue kit. In regard to this clone: This clone's antigen is unknown. There are no base qualities to consult, and no much larger clone falls within one base.

The TCR sequence derives from a woman aged 70 to 79 with hepatocellular carcinoma. The sequencing here drew on tumor-adjacent normal tissue, taken before any cancer treatment.

The encoded CDR3 is CASSGLALETQYF. The base sequence is TGTGCCAGCAGCGGACTAGCCCTAGAGACCCAGTACTTC. The receptor chain draws on TRBV2 and TRBJ2-5, with TRBD2 matching 8 junction bases. The germline V and J ends show losses of 6 bases and 4 bases respectively, and no gene match explains 4 bases of the junction. CDR1 SNHLY and CDR2 FYNNEI are derived from the germline V gene. The CDR3 goes from the cysteine to the phenylalanine over 13 residues. Only the CDR3 DNA stays, 39 bases, in frame from base 1.